This is a list of T cell receptor beta chains from one sample in a study of T-cell reconstitution after alpha-beta-depleted transplantation in children. TCRdb used MiXCR to reprocess the PCR reads, holding one entry per CDR3 protein. The repertoire has around 270,000 distinct CDR3 sequences, just over 7.5% of them found once; the top ten carry 8.5% to 9.5%. The specimen comprised peripheral blood, sampled 360 days after TCRalphabeta/CD19-depleted stem cell transplant. The receptors derive from a female patient aged 2-15 years who had a stem cell transplant for Fanconi anemia, so the T cells may come from the graft donor. The CDR3 runs from the conserved cysteine through the conserved F or W.

V gene,J gene,CDR3 protein
TRBV14,TRBJ1-2,CASSQGGAYGYTF
TRBV5-1,TRBJ2-1,CASSLFLLGSSYNEQFF
TRBV7-9,TRBJ1-3,CASSPSGGISGNTIYF
TRBV7-9,TRBJ2-7,CASSSLGPPYEQYF
TRBV20-1,TRBJ1-5,CSASSGQQNSNQPQHF
TRBV9,TRBJ2-1,CASSVVSEKGPYNEQFF
TRBV5-1,TRBJ1-1,CASSTAGGFTEAFF
TRBV9,TRBJ2-1,CASSQIWGGLHNEQSF
TRBV9,TRBJ2-2,CASSVMVGLANTGELFF
TRBV12-3/TRBV12-4,TRBJ2-3,CASTPAASGGASTDTQYF
TRBV28,TRBJ2-2,CASSLLFRVSANTGELFF
TRBV20-1,TRBJ2-7,CSARAWLLGQGAREQYF
TRBV11-2,TRBJ1-4,CASSLLATPNEKLFF
TRBV7-8,TRBJ1-6,CASSLDGHSNSPLHF
TRBV7-6,TRBJ2-7,CASSLGEGAYEQYF
TRBV18,TRBJ2-6,CASSPGSGANVLTF
TRBV24-1,TRBJ2-5,CATSELPGREKETQYF